This T cell receptor (beta chain) was sequenced during a study of cytomegalovirus exposure and HLA in healthy donors. Study outcomes and limitations: TCR beta V- and J-gene trimming, according to a later analysis, was linked to a missense DCLRE1C variant. According to the study, around 150 TCR beta chains were cytomegalovirus-associated.

A multiplex PCR was run with 60 Vbeta primers and 13 Jbeta primers. Assay used: immunoSEQ multiplex PCR; TCRdb lists only in-frame clones, some missing. The data hold under 200,000 clones, with around three quarters observed a single time. Turning to this clone: Its antigen is not known.

The receptor comes from a woman aged 25 to 39 in good health and CMV-seronegative. The sample taken for sequencing was PBMCs.

In DNA form, the CDR3 reads TGTGCCAGCAGGATAGACAGGGGGAGTGACGACACCTTC. It codes for CASRIDRGSDDTF. V usage is TRBV6-1 and J usage is TRBJ1-2; TRBD1 aligns across 9 bases. J gave up 12 bases and V 6 bases, and 11 bases lay outside the gene matches. Germline V gene lookup returns CDR1 MNHNS and CDR2 SASEGT. The CDR3 extends over 13 amino acids.